This TCR beta chain was sequenced during a study of chemoradiotherapy in HPV16-positive cancers. About the study: Functional T-cell assays on two HPV16-positive patients' cells defined candidate HPV-specific clones and common TCR motifs. General observations from the study: HPV-responsive T-cell expansion during chemoradiotherapy was linked to improved recurrence-free survival in HPV16-positive patients. Non-HPV-specific T cells did not expand in tumors during treatment, whereas candidate HPV-specific clones and E7-related motifs did.

With respect to this clone: Its specificity is not known.

CDR3 length: 15 amino acids. Germline CDR1 MNHNS, CDR2 SASEGT. Trimming took 6 bases from V and 2 from J, leaving 17 bases between them. The protocol was immunoSEQ multiplex PCR, while the TCRdb copy is restricted to in-frame clones and leaves out a portion. The data contain about 12,000 clones, around 91% of them singletons. The source of this sequence is a human donor with HPV-associated anogenital cancer. This chain joins TRBV6-1 and TRBJ2-7; D may be TRBD1 (6 bases). The specimen was collected from a patient who underwent chemoradiotherapy. The DNA for the CDR3 is TGTGCCAGCAGAGGGGGACCCACAGAGACCTACGAGCAGTACTTC. The encoded protein is CASRGGPTETYEQYF.